Sequencing of this T cell receptor (beta chain) was carried out in a study of human T cells and chemical hapten exposure. About the study: It was small differences in pooled library volume that mainly caused per-sample TCR yields to vary.

Time point of the sample: healthy volunteer bleed at 2 weeks. From whole blood left unfractionated, total RNA was extracted. Germline assignment: CDR1 MNHNS and CDR2 SASEGT. The CDR3 is 15 residues long. Trimming left V 7 bases short and J 5 bases short, with 19 bases between. TCRdb called the RACE reads again in MiXCR, with one record for every CDR3 protein. Of about 45,000 distinct CDR3 sequences in the sample, 4.4% were seen once. This clonotype was detected ten times or more. Sequencing used whole blood. The TCR originated in a human donor in good health. Some clones in this sample may be carry-over from other donors' samples. V is TRBV6-1 and J is TRBJ2-3, with a weak D call TRBD2 (5 bases). Here the CDR3 reads CASIQTPEAGDTQYF. DNA for the CDR3: TGTGCCAGCATTCAGACTCCGGAGGCTGGAGATACGCAGTATTTT.